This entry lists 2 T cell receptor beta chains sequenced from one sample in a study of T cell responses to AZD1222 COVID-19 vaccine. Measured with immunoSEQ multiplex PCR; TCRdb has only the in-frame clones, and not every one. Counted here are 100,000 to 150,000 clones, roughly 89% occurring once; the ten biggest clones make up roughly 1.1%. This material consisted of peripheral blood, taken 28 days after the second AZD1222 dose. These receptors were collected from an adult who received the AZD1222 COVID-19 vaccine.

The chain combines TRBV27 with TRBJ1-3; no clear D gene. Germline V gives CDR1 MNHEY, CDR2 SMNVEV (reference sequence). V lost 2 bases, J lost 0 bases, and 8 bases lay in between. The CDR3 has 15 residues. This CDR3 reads CASSLGRYSGNTIYF. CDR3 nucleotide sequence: TGTGCCAGCAGTTTAGGGCGGTACTCTGGAAACACCATATATTTT.

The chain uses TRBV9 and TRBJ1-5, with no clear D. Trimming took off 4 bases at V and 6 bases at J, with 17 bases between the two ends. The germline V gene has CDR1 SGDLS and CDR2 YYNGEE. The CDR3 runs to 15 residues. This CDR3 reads CASSNTGERGQPQHF. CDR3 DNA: TGTGCCAGCAGCAACACCGGGGAGCGAGGTCAGCCCCAGCATTTT.